The 11 T cell receptor beta chains reported below all come from one sample, sequenced in a study of T-cell reconstitution after alpha-beta-depleted transplantation in children. Unique molecular identifiers were incorporated when the TCRbeta library was constructed. TCRdb fed the PCR reads into MiXCR, producing one record per CDR3 protein. The sample comprises hundreds of thousands of distinct CDR3 sequences, approximately 17% of which are singletons, and approximately 1% rests with the top ten. The specimen was PBMCs from the stem cell graft donor, collected from the stem cell graft. These receptors were collected from a human donor who donated a stem cell graft to a child with acute myeloid leukemia.

In this sample, this clonotype turned up many times. The rearrangement uses TRBV27 and TRBJ2-1, with 10 bases fitting TRBD2. The CDR3 length is 14 residues. Per the germline V gene, CDR1 is MNHEY and CDR2 is SMNVEV (reference sequence). V trimming: 9 bases; J trimming: 2 bases; junction bases outside the gene matches: 4. The CDR3, as DNA: TGTGCCAGTTCAACTAGCGGGACCTACAATGAGCAGTTCTTC. This codes for CASSTSGTYNEQFF.

This sequence joins TRBV30 and TRBJ2-3; possibly TRBD1 for D (5 bases). Germline V lookup: CDR1 GTSNPN, CDR2 SVGIG (reference sequence). The V gene lost 3 bases and the J gene lost 3 bases, with 19 bases spanning the gap. The CDR3 is 16 residues long. CDR3 sequence reads: CAWSPEVRPGTDTQYF. DNA of the CDR3: TGTGCCTGGAGCCCCGAGGTGCGGCCAGGGACAGATACGCAGTATTTT.

Many counts were recorded for this clonotype. The V and J genes are TRBV5-1 and TRBJ2-1; D ambiguous. Germline-derived CDR1 and CDR2 are SGHRS and YFSETQ. The CDR3 loop spans 12 amino acids. V was shortened by 7 bases and J by 3 bases, with 8 bases between the two germline ends. CDR3 loop: CASQGLYNEQFF. As DNA, the CDR3 is TGCGCCAGCCAAGGCCTCTACAATGAGCAGTTCTTC.

The gene calls are TRBV9 and TRBJ2-1; D is perhaps TRBD2 (6 bases). This CDR3 spans 14 amino acids. The V gene's germline CDR1 is SGDLS and CDR2 YYNGEE. V lost 0 bases and J lost 7, with 11 bases in between. The CDR3 sequence: CASSVGSGGNEQFF. The CDR3 nucleotides read TGTGCCAGCAGCGTAGGTTCTGGGGGGAATGAGCAGTTCTTC. Full variable domain (outside the CDR3, taken from reference TRBV9 and TRBJ2-1): DSGVTQTPKHLITATGQRVTLRCSPRSGDLSVYWYQQSLDQGLQFLIQYYNGEERAKGNILERFSAQQFPDLHSELNLSSLELGDSALYFCASSVGSGGNEQFFGPGTRLTVL.

This clonotype has just a few counts. The chain employs TRBV5-1 and TRBJ2-5; unclear D gene. Germline-derived CDR1 and CDR2 are SGHRS and YFSETQ. V gave up 3 bases and J gave up 1 base, with 7 bases separating them. There are 13 residues in the CDR3. The CDR3 loop is CASSYTSQETQYF. Here the CDR3 DNA reads TGCGCCAGCAGCTACACCTCCCAAGAGACCCAGTACTTC. Full variable domain (rest looked up from reference TRBV5-1 and TRBJ2-5): KAGVTQTPRYLIKTRGQQVTLSCSPISGHRSVSWYQQTPGQGLQFLFEYFSETQRNKGNFPGRFSGRQFSNSRSEMNVSTLELGDSALYLCASSYTSQETQYFGPGTRLLVL.

This clonotype was observed many times. This rearrangement joins TRBV20-1 to TRBJ2-3; possible D gene TRBD1, 5 bases. V was clipped by 4 bases and J by 3 bases, with 14 bases between them. Germline CDR1 is DFQATT and CDR2 is SNEGSKA (reference sequence). This CDR3 is built from 14 residues. CDR3 in DNA: TGCAGTGCTATTAAAGGGGAAAGTACAGATACGCAGTATTTT. The encoded protein is CSAIKGESTDTQYF.

The gene calls are TRBV9 and TRBJ1-1; D ambiguous. Germline CDR1 SGDLS, CDR2 YYNGEE. This CDR3 comprises 12 residues. V was cut by 8 bases and J by 0 bases, with 8 bases left in between. CDR3 amino acids: CASGRLNTEAFF. For the CDR3, the DNA is TGTGCCAGTGGACGGTTGAACACTGAAGCTTTCTTT.

The table lists this clonotype with many counts. The chain employs TRBV13 and TRBJ2-7; 7 bases fit TRBD2. Per germline, CDR1 PRHDT and CDR2 FYEKMQ (reference sequence). This CDR3 has 14 residues. The V segment lost 0 bases and the J segment 4 bases; nucleotides outside the gene matches: 3. This CDR3 is CASSLGIGGYEQYF. CDR3 bases: TGTGCCAGCAGCTTAGGCATCGGGGGGTACGAGCAGTACTTC.

The chain is built from TRBV5-1 and TRBJ2-2; TRBD1 might be the D (7 bases). V shed 6 bases and J shed 7 bases, with 22 bases lying between them. The CDR3 covers 16 residues. The germline CDR1 and CDR2 sequences are SGHRS and YFSETQ. CDR3 DNA: TGCGCCAGCACCCAAACCAGGGGGGTGTTTGACGGGGAGCTGTTTTTT. Amino acid sequence: CASTQTRGVFDGELFF.

This clonotype was picked up a small number of times. The chain is built from TRBV12-3 or TRBV12-4 and TRBJ1-5; 12 bases align to TRBD1. The CDR3 contains 15 residues. J gave up 10 bases and V 6 bases, and 10 bases lay outside the gene matches. DNA for the CDR3: TGTGCCAGCAGCCCGGGACAGGGGGCCGTCGAACCCCAGCATTTT. Translation gives CASSPGQGAVEPQHF.

This CDR3 is CSAQNKIQETQYF. CDR3 bases: TGCAGTGCGCAAAATAAAATCCAAGAGACCCAGTACTTC. This chain uses TRBV20-1 with TRBJ2-5; D ambiguous. Trimming took 6 bases from V and 1 from J, leaving 12 bases between them. The germline CDR1 and CDR2 sequences are DFQATT and SNEGSKA (reference sequence). The length of the CDR3 is 13 residues.